Shown below are 32 T cell receptor beta chains from a single sample sequenced in a study of cytotoxic CD8 clonotypes in ibrutinib-treated CLL. Using immunoSEQ multiplex PCR, the repertoire was profiled, and TCRdb retains in-frame clones only, with some absent. Among about 140,000 clones listed, 70% to 80% were seen once. The input for sequencing was PBMCs, taken after 12 months of ibrutinib treatment. All receptors derive from a human donor with chronic lymphocytic leukemia.

In this sample, this clone turned up a few times. The rearrangement uses TRBV7-2 and TRBJ1-1; D unclear. Between the trimmed V and J ends, which lost 2 bases and 0 bases, there was a span of 10 bases. CDR1 and CDR2 (germline): SGHTA, FQGNSA. CDR3 length equals 15 residues. CDR3 sequence: CASSLYGQVNTEAFF. DNA of the CDR3: TGTGCCAGCAGCTTATACGGGCAGGTGAACACTGAAGCTTTCTTT.

The rearrangement uses TRBV14 and TRBJ1-3; possible D gene TRBD1, 6 bases. The CDR3 length is 14 residues. V was clipped by 1 base and J by 9 bases, with 13 bases between them. Germline V gene lookup returns CDR1 SGHDN and CDR2 FVKESK. The chain's CDR3 is CASSQVQGGGTIYF. The CDR3 DNA follows: TGTGCCAGCAGCCAAGTACAGGGCGGCGGCACCATATATTTT.

The gene calls are TRBV7-9 and TRBJ1-4; 8 bases map to TRBD1. V shed 4 bases, J shed 7 bases, and the junction held 5 bases outside the gene matches. The V gene's germline CDR1 is SEHNR and CDR2 FQNEAQ (reference sequence). There are 14 residues in the CDR3. CDR3 in amino acids: CASSYRGTGEKLFF. CDR3 DNA: TGTGCCAGCAGCTACAGGGGGACGGGTGAAAAACTGTTTTTT.

This clone was observed a few times. The chain employs TRBV9 and TRBJ2-2; D is possibly TRBD2 (5 bases). The CDR3 is 14 amino acids. CDR1 is SGDLS, CDR2 YYNGEE, per germline. The V and J ends lost 0 bases and 6 bases respectively, with 9 bases between them. In nucleotides, the CDR3 is TGTGCCAGCAGCGTAGATGTCGGGGCCGGGGAGCTGTTTTTT. It translates to CASSVDVGAGELFF.

The rearrangement uses TRBV2 and TRBJ2-3, with D perhaps matching TRBD1 or TRBD2 (5 bases each). Germline CDR1 and CDR2: SNHLY and FYNNEI. CDR3 length equals 12 residues. V lost 6 bases and J lost 6, with 10 bases in between. The CDR3: CASRGEGDTQYF. CDR3 bases: TGTGCCAGCAGGGGTGAGGGGGATACGCAGTATTTT.

The genes are TRBV4-1 and TRBJ1-5; D perhaps matches TRBD1 (6 bases). Germline-derived CDR1 and CDR2 are MGHRA and YSYEKL. V was cut by 0 bases and J by 2 bases, with 14 bases left in between. CDR3 size: 17 residues. The CDR3 protein is CASSQESGSGGNQPQHF. CDR3 in DNA: TGCGCCAGCAGCCAAGAAAGTGGGTCAGGGGGCAATCAGCCCCAGCATTTT.

Here the CDR3 reads CASSLDSSYEQYF. For the CDR3, the DNA is TGTGCCAGCAGCCTGGATAGCTCCTACGAGCAGTACTTC. This chain links TRBV7-9 with TRBJ2-7, with no clear D. V lost 5 bases, J lost 0 bases, and 8 bases lay in between. From germline, CDR1 is SEHNR and CDR2 FQNEAQ (reference sequence). CDR3 size: 13 residues.

The genes are TRBV9 and TRBJ1-1; D might be TRBD1 (6 bases). The CDR3 has 13 residues. V was cut by 2 bases and J by 8 bases, with 13 bases left in between. Germline V lookup: CDR1 SGDLS, CDR2 YYNGEE. The CDR3 spells CASSVVGGPEAFF. CDR3 DNA: TGTGCCAGCAGCGTCGTCGGGGGGCCCGAAGCTTTCTTT.

V and J are TRBV5-4 and TRBJ2-1, with TRBD2 matching over 11 bases. Losses at the gene ends were 9 bases for V and 6 bases for J; bases not matched to a gene: 8. CDR1 is SGHNT, CDR2 YYREEE, per germline (reference sequence). The CDR3 totals 14 residues. In nucleotides, the CDR3 is TGTGCCACTAACCTAGCGGGGGGCATCAATGAGCAGTTCTTC. Protein product: CATNLAGGINEQFF. Complete variable domain (other parts from reference TRBV5-4 and TRBJ2-1): ETGVTQSPTHLIKTRGQQVTLRCSSQSGHNTVSWYQQALGQGPQFIFQYYREEENGRGNFPPRFSGLQFPNYSSELNVNALELDDSALYLCATNLAGGINEQFFGPGTRLTVL.

The V call is TRBV6-4, the J call TRBJ1-1, with D possibly being TRBD1 (5 bases). CDR1 and CDR2 (germline): MRHNA, SNTAGT. The germline V and J ends were trimmed by 6 bases and 0 bases, with 11 bases remaining between them. The CDR3 totals 14 residues. The CDR3 here is CASSERGVNTEAFF. The CDR3 DNA follows: TGTGCCAGCAGCGAGAGGGGAGTGAACACTGAAGCTTTCTTT.

The V and J genes are TRBV5-6 and TRBJ2-2; D is undetermined. The CDR3 has 16 residues. V lost 4 bases to trimming and J lost 2 bases, with 15 bases between them. Germline loops: CDR1 SGHDT, CDR2 YYEEEE. The CDR3 here is CASSPRSYGNTGELFF. DNA for the CDR3: TGTGCCAGCAGCCCGCGGTCTTATGGAAACACCGGGGAGCTGTTTTTT.

This sequence joins TRBV18 and TRBJ2-6, with unresolved D. From germline, CDR1 is KGHSH and CDR2 LQKENI. The CDR3 has 16 amino acids. The V and J ends lost 0 bases and 0 bases respectively, with 6 bases between them. CDR3 in amino acids: CASSPPGTSGANVLTF. CDR3 nucleotide sequence: TGTGCCAGCTCACCACCAGGAACCTCTGGGGCCAACGTCCTGACTTTC.

This clone came up once. The rearrangement joins TRBV19 to TRBJ1-2, with D tentatively TRBD1 (5 bases). The V end lost 6 bases, the J end lost 1 base, and 12 bases lay between the germline ends. The CDR3 consists of 14 residues. CDR1 is LNHDA and CDR2 is SQIVND in the germline V gene (reference sequence). CDR3 in amino acids: CASRKQQDNYGYTF. The CDR3, as DNA: TGTGCCAGTAGGAAGCAACAGGATAACTATGGCTACACCTTC. Full variable domain (missing parts from reference TRBV19 and TRBJ1-2): DGGITQSPKYLFRKEGQNVTLSCEQNLNHDAMYWYRQDPGQGLRLIYYSQIVNDFQKGDIAEGYSVSREKKESFPLTVTSAQKNPTAFYLCASRKQQDNYGYTFGSGTRLTVV.

The V gene is TRBV13, the J gene TRBJ2-5; TRBD1 matches at 7 bases. The end of the DNA fits TRBJ2-7 better, so the J call may be wrong. The CDR3 sequence is 15 residues long. CDR1 is PRHDT, CDR2 FYEKMQ, per germline (reference sequence). The CDR3 sequence is CASSLTGTVSYEQYF. CDR3 in DNA: TGTGCCAGCAGCTTGACCGGGACAGTCTCCTACGAGCAGTACTTC.

The CDR3 DNA reads TGTGCCAGCAGTGGGGGACTCGCTAGCACAGATACGCAGTATTTT. It is translated as CASSGGLASTDTQYF. The J gene is TRBJ2-3, the V gene TRBV6-1; possible D gene TRBD2, 6 bases. The CDR3 loop spans 15 amino acids. Per the germline V gene, CDR1 is MNHNS and CDR2 is SASEGT. V lost 4 bases, J lost 0 bases, and 11 bases lay in between.

This clone was recorded a few times. This chain connects TRBV7-2 to TRBJ2-1; no firm D call. Germline V gives CDR1 SGHTA, CDR2 FQGNSA. The CDR3 length is 11 residues. V was pared by 6 bases and J by 8 bases, with 8 bases between. DNA of the CDR3: TGTGCCAGCAGTTCAGGCTATGAGCAGTTCTTC. Its protein is CASSSGYEQFF.

Note on this clone: This sequence may be a read error, since a much larger clone differs from it by one base. At the DNA level, this CDR3 is encoded by other sequences in the same sample as well. The CDR3 sequence: CASSLGDTQYF. DNA of the CDR3: TGTGCCAGCAGCTTGGGAGATACGCAGTATTTT. This rearrangement joins TRBV5-6 to TRBJ2-3; D gene uncertain. The germline gives CDR1 SGHDT, CDR2 YYEEEE. The V and J ends lost 0 bases and 5 bases respectively, with 1 base between them. The CDR3 is made up of 11 amino acids.

This sequence joins TRBV7-2 and TRBJ2-5, with D possibly TRBD2 on 5 matching bases. Germline CDR1 and CDR2: SGHTA and FQGNSA. The CDR3 has 14 amino acids. Trimming pared 1 base from V and 5 bases from J, leaving 11 bases between. In nucleotides, the CDR3 is TGTGCCAGCAGCTTAGTGATAGGCGGGGAGACCCAGTACTTC. Its translation is CASSLVIGGETQYF.

J is TRBJ1-4 and V is TRBV6-5; 7 bases fit TRBD1. V lost 6 bases to trimming and J lost 5 bases; unmatched junction nucleotides: 6. The CDR3 length is 14 residues. The germline V gene has CDR1 MNHEY and CDR2 SVGAGI. CDR3 sequence: CASRTRGGNEKLFF. Here the CDR3 DNA reads TGTGCCAGCAGGACCAGGGGGGGGAATGAAAAACTGTTTTTT.

This clone occurred a few times. The V and J genes are TRBV19 and TRBJ1-6; D unclear. Trimming pared 6 bases from V and 3 bases from J, leaving 15 bases between. This CDR3 region has 16 residues. From germline, CDR1 is LNHDA and CDR2 SQIVND (reference sequence). CDR3 protein: CASRRTGEFYNSPLHF. The CDR3 DNA follows: TGTGCCAGTAGAAGGACCGGGGAATTCTATAATTCACCCCTCCACTTT.

The gene calls are TRBV28 and TRBJ2-7, with a possible D match to TRBD1 (6 bases). Germline V gene data show CDR1 as MDHEN and CDR2 as SYDVKM. V dropped 4 bases and J dropped 0 bases, with 16 bases sitting between them. The length of the CDR3 is 16 residues. CDR3 residues: CASSSDLGTSSYEQYF. CDR3 coding DNA: TGTGCCAGCAGTTCCGACCTCGGGACATCCTCCTACGAGCAGTACTTC.

The chain employs TRBV7-9 and TRBJ2-5; TRBD2 aligns across 8 bases. V shed 2 bases, J shed 4 bases, and the junction held 6 bases outside the gene matches. This CDR3 contains 15 residues. Germline loops: CDR1 SEHNR, CDR2 FQNEAQ (reference sequence). CDR3 in DNA: TGTGCCAGCAGCTTAATAGCGGGGCTAACAGAGACCCAGTACTTC. Translation gives CASSLIAGLTETQYF.

J is TRBJ2-5 and V is TRBV30, with D perhaps matching TRBD1 (5 bases). Trimming took off 4 bases at V and 5 bases at J, with 11 bases between the two ends. Germline V lookup: CDR1 GTSNPN, CDR2 SVGIG (reference sequence). CDR3 length: 12 residues. CDR3: CAWTRSGETQYF. CDR3 DNA sequence: TGTGCCTGGACCCGGTCAGGGGAGACCCAGTACTTC. Using reference TRBV30 and TRBJ2-5 for the parts outside the CDR3, the full variable domain is SQTIHQWPATLVQPVGSPLSLECTVEGTSNPNLYWYRQAAGRGLQLLFYSVGIGQISSEVPQNLSASRPQDRQFILSSKKLLLSDSGFYLCAWTRSGETQYFGPGTRLLVL.

This sequence joins TRBV4-1 and TRBJ1-2, with D perhaps matching TRBD1 (5 bases). The CDR3 is 20 residues long. Germline V gene sequence: CDR1 MGHRA, CDR2 YSYEKL. The V end was cut by 3 bases, the J end by 4 bases, with 30 bases between. CDR3 in DNA: TGCGCCAGCAGCCAGGACCCTGCCAAAGGGAGGGCCTACAGGTCCTATGGCTACACCTTC. Its translation: CASSQDPAKGRAYRSYGYTF.

The chain has TRBV10-3 and TRBJ2-7, with TRBD1 identical over 9 bases. CDR1 and CDR2 from the germline V gene are ENHRY and SYGVKD. V trimming: 8 bases; J trimming: 2 bases; junction bases outside the gene matches: 7. This CDR3 spans 14 amino acids. This chain's CDR3 is CAIRGQGNPYEQYF. The CDR3 nucleotides are TGTGCCATCCGGGGACAGGGAAATCCCTACGAGCAGTACTTC.

The chain carries TRBV7-2 and TRBJ2-3; weak D call: TRBD1 (6 bases). V shed 4 bases and J shed 2 bases, with 13 bases lying between them. Germline assignment: CDR1 SGHTA and CDR2 FQGNSA. There are 15 residues in the CDR3. The CDR3 loop reads CASSYRTAYTDTQYF. CDR3 DNA sequence: TGTGCCAGCAGCTACCGGACAGCCTACACAGATACGCAGTATTTT.

The gene calls are TRBV28 and TRBJ2-2; no reliable D call. Germline loops: CDR1 MDHEN, CDR2 SYDVKM. The CDR3 contains 13 residues. Trimming cost V 6 bases and J 4 bases, with 9 bases left between them. DNA of the CDR3: TGTGCCAGCAGGGACGGAGTCACCGGGGAGCTGTTTTTT. This gives the protein CASRDGVTGELFF.

Details on this clone: The junction departs from germline at one end; a sequencing error may be responsible. The rearrangement links TRBV7-7 to TRBJ2-1; D may be TRBD1 (5 bases). The length of the CDR3 is 15 residues. Looked up from germline, CDR1 is SSHAT and CDR2 is FNYEAQ (reference sequence). Written as DNA, the CDR3 is TGTGCTAGCAGCACGGACAAGAGCTCCTACAATGAGCAGTTCTTC. Its protein is CASSTDKSSYNEQFF.

This rearrangement joins TRBV9 to TRBJ1-1; tentatively, D is TRBD1 (5 bases). The V gene lost 4 bases and the J gene lost 5 bases, with 15 bases spanning the gap. CDR1 is SGDLS, CDR2 YYNGEE, per germline. CDR3 length: 14 residues. Here the CDR3 reads CASSSRMGLTEAFF. Here the CDR3 DNA reads TGTGCCAGCAGCTCCCGAATGGGACTTACTGAAGCTTTCTTT.

The V call is TRBV7-2, the J call TRBJ1-4; TRBD1 might be the D (6 bases). Germline-derived CDR1 and CDR2 are SGHTA and FQGNSA. Trimming took 2 bases from V and 13 from J, leaving 11 bases between them. CDR3 length: 12 amino acids. CDR3 loop: CASSLLQGGLFF. CDR3 in DNA: TGTGCCAGCAGCTTATTACAGGGTGGACTGTTTTTT.

This clone showed up just a few times. This chain joins TRBV4-3 and TRBJ2-7; 14 nucleotides agree with TRBD2. Trimming took 3 bases from V and 2 from J; bases not matched to a gene: 6. This CDR3 has 17 residues. The V gene's germline CDR1 is LGHNA and CDR2 YSLEER. Here the CDR3 reads CASSQRTSGRRAYEQYF. The CDR3 DNA reads as TGCGCCAGCAGCCAGCGGACTAGCGGGAGGCGGGCCTACGAGCAGTACTTC.

The J gene is TRBJ2-7, the V gene TRBV6-5; D ambiguous. V was shortened by 5 bases and J by 6 bases, with 11 bases between the two germline ends. The CDR3 covers 12 residues. CDR1 and CDR2 (germline): MNHEY, SVGAGI. The CDR3 DNA is TGTGCCAGCAGTGAATTCCAACCCGAGCAGTACTTC. Amino acid sequence: CASSEFQPEQYF.